Listed below are T cell receptor beta chains from one sample, sequenced in a study of cytomegalovirus exposure and HLA in healthy donors. The protocol was immunoSEQ multiplex PCR, while the TCRdb copy is restricted to in-frame clones and leaves out a portion. The listing records about 130,000 clones. Sequencing used PBMCs. Receptors were obtained from a young man in good health and CMV-seronegative. CDR3s include the opening cysteine and the closing phenylalanine or tryptophan. Fields, in order: V gene, J gene, D gene, CDR3 protein. D genes are given only for firm matches.

TRBV11-2	TRBJ2-7	TRBD2	CASSLLAGVSYEQYF
TRBV7-8	TRBJ2-1	-	CASSLAQSDNEQFF
TRBV7-9	TRBJ2-5	-	CASSLRGQETQYF
TRBV6-6	TRBJ2-7	-	CASKDPAGTYEQYF
TRBV7-9	TRBJ2-7	TRBD1	CASSYRDSSYEQYF
TRBV5-1	TRBJ2-7	-	CASSLVAGAGYEQYF
TRBV30	TRBJ2-7	-	CAWGELYEQYF
TRBV11-2	TRBJ2-5	TRBD2	CASRSGLAGVEQETQYF
TRBV15	TRBJ1-5	-	CATSRDRADQPQHF
TRBV7-3	TRBJ2-2	TRBD2	CASSTQDRTSGTGELFF
TRBV9	TRBJ2-1	-	CASSVGAYEQFF
TRBV19	TRBJ2-3	-	CASSIETLAYTSTDTQYF
TRBV5-1	TRBJ2-3	-	CASSSTDTQYF
TRBV19	TRBJ1-4	-	CASSTLLVEDEKLFF
TRBV9	TRBJ2-1	-	CASSVQRDFYNEQFF
TRBV7-9	TRBJ2-3	-	CASSLQQASTDTQYF
TRBV6-1	TRBJ1-6	-	CASSEALTRASPLHF
TRBV4-2	TRBJ2-1	TRBD2	CASSQVAREGPLGEQFF
TRBV6-1	TRBJ2-2	TRBD1	CASSRDRGNFGELFF
TRBV7-2	TRBJ1-2	TRBD1	CASTPWGQPRSYGYTF
TRBV5-1	TRBJ1-2	TRBD1	CASSLTAGGGYGYTF
TRBV7-2	TRBJ2-1	TRBD2	CASSLAGGTYNEQFF
TRBV5-6	TRBJ2-7	-	CASSLTQGSYEQYF
TRBV9	TRBJ1-3	-	CASSVGSSGNTIYF
TRBV9	TRBJ2-1	-	CASSLASSSYNEQFF
TRBV29-1	TRBJ2-1	-	CSVEDYLGEDNEQFF
TRBV19	TRBJ1-6	-	CASSQGFRTYNSPLHF
TRBV5-1	TRBJ2-7	TRBD1	CASSPEGQGSYEQYF
TRBV28	TRBJ1-5	-	CASSNKPDSINQPQHF
TRBV29-1	TRBJ1-1	-	CSVNRLLNTEAFF
TRBV28	TRBJ1-2	TRBD1	CASSLIRLTGGEENYGYTF
TRBV7-9	TRBJ1-4	-	CASSSYRDGEKLFF
TRBV6-1	TRBJ2-3	-	CASSEQEQPSTDTQYF
TRBV2	TRBJ2-7	TRBD2	CASSRGLAGGARVSEQYF
TRBV6-6	TRBJ2-7	-	CASSPRDLTYEQYF
TRBV27	TRBJ2-7	TRBD1	CASRPTGGYDEQYF
TRBV27	TRBJ2-1	-	CASSLSGSYNEQFF
TRBV4-1	TRBJ2-7	TRBD1	CASSQGRGLSYEQYF
TRBV6-5	TRBJ2-7	-	CASSYFWGESYEQYF
TRBV30	-	-	CAWSDAHSYEQYF
TRBV7-9	TRBJ2-3	TRBD2	CASSLASGLTDTQYF
TRBV4-1	TRBJ2-7	-	CASSQDLSVYEQYF
TRBV7-6	TRBJ2-5	TRBD1	CASSLLPGTGGRTQYF
TRBV27	TRBJ1-2	-	CASTPTVGLRNYGYTF
TRBV5-6	TRBJ2-2	-	CASSLKGSGELFF
TRBV6-4	TRBJ2-3	-	CASSDSEAGTQYF
TRBV4-3	TRBJ1-4	-	CASSLESANEKLFF
TRBV11-2	TRBJ2-7	TRBD2	CASSFGTNYEQYF
TRBV2	TRBJ1-5	-	CASSETLQGNQPQHF
TRBV5-6	TRBJ2-7	-	CASSWREISYEQYF
TRBV5-1	TRBJ1-2	-	CASSLRTHPEGYTF
TRBV15	TRBJ1-4	-	CATSVATKATNEKLFF
TRBV2	TRBJ2-1	TRBD1	CASGRTGGVYNEQFF
TRBV30	TRBJ2-7	-	CAWSRSPPGTYEQYF
TRBV11-2	TRBJ2-2	-	CASSLYTGELFF
TRBV10-2	TRBJ1-1	TRBD1	CASGSPGTGAARDTEAFF
TRBV5-1	TRBJ2-1	-	CASSLESSYNEQFF